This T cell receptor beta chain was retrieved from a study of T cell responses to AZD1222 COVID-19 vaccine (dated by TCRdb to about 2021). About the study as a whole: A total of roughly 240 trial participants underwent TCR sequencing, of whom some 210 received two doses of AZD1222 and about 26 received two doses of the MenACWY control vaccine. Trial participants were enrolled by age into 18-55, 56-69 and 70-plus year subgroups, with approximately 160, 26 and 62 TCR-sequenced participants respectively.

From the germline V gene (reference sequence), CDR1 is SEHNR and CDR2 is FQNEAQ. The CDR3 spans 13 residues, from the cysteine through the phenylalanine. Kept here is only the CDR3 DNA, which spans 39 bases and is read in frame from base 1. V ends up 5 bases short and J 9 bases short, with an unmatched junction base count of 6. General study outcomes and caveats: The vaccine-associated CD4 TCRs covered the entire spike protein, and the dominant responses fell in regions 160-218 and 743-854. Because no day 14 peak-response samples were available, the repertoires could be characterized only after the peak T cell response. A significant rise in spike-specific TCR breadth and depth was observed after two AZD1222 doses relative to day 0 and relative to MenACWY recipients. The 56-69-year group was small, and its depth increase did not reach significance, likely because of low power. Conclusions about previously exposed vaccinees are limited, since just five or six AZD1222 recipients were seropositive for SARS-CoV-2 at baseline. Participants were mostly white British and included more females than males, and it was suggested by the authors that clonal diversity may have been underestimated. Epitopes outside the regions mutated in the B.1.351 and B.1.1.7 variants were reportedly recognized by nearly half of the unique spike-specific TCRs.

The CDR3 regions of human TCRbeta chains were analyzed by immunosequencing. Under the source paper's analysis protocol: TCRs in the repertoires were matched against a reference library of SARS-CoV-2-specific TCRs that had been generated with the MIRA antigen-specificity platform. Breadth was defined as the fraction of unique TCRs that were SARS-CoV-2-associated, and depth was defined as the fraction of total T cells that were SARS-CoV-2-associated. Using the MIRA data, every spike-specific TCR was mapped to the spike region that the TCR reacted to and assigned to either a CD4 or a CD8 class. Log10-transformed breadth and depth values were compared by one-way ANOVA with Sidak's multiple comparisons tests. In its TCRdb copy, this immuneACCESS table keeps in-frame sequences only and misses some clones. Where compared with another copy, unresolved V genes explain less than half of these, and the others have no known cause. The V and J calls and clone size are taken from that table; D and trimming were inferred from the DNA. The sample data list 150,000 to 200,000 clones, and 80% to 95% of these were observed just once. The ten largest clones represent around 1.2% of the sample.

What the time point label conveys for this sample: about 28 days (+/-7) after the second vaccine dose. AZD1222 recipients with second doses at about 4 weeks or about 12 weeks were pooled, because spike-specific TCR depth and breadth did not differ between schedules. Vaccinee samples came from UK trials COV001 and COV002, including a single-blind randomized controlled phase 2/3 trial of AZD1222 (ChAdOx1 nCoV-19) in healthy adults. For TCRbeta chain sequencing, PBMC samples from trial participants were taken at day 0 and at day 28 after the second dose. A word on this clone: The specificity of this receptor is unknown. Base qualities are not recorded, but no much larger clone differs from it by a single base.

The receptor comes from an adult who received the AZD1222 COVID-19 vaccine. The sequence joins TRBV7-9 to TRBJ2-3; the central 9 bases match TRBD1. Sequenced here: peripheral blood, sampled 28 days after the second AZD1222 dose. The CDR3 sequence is CASSPGTGTTQYF. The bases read TGTGCCAGCAGCCCTGGGACAGGGACGACGCAGTATTTT.